These T cell receptor beta chains were read from a single sample in a study of T cell responses to AZD1222 COVID-19 vaccine. Assay: immunoSEQ multiplex PCR; the TCRdb copy retains only in-frame clones and omits some. The sample lists some 58,000 clones; over 70% were seen once. The starting material was peripheral blood, obtained on day 0 of AZD1222 vaccination. The receptors were gathered from an adult in good health. Both conserved end residues are trimmed from each CDR3.

ASSPPPMGTGELF TRBJ2-2 13 TRBV18
ASSLEGRNQETQY TRBJ2-5 13 TRBV5-1
ASSIGGDSGNTIY TRBJ1-3 13 TRBV19
ASSSGRNTEAF TRBJ1-1 11 TRBV5-1
ASSSQTSSTEQF TRBJ2-1 12 TRBV5-1
ASRDSGSQETQY TRBJ2-5 12 TRBV19
ATRESGTGELF TRBJ2-2 11 TRBV24-1
ASSVWTASTDTQY TRBJ2-3 13 TRBV9
ASSPGGSYNEQF TRBJ2-1 12 TRBV3-1/TRBV3-2
ATSPGQYNEQF TRBJ2-1 11 TRBV24-1
ASSLAGGRNEQF TRBJ2-1 12 TRBV7-7
ASSQEPDGSTDTQY TRBJ2-3 14 TRBV3-1/TRBV3-2
AISESRASSYNEQF TRBJ2-1 14 TRBV10-3
ASSLTPSSGLTGELF TRBJ2-2 15 TRBV7-2
SVLEQY TRBJ2-7 6 TRBV29-1
ASSLLAVDGEQF TRBJ2-1 12 TRBV7-3
ATGSGSHNEQF TRBJ2-1 11 TRBV10-3
ASSAFGTGRGTEAF TRBJ1-1 14 TRBV7-9
ASKPRGHSRVAVVDHSYEQY TRBJ2-7 20 TRBV21-1
ASSLMGQGDEQY TRBJ2-7 12 TRBV18
ASRTSGTLGDTQY TRBJ2-3 13 TRBV5-1
ASSLPTPGSGGNEQF TRBJ2-1 15 TRBV5-4
ASSLISSGSKTGELF TRBJ2-2 15 TRBV5-8
ASSPISSGNTIY TRBJ1-3 12 TRBV7-9
SVKGGDRVYNEQF TRBJ2-1 13 TRBV29-1
ARQSLTSEAF TRBJ1-1 10 TRBV2
ASSWDTATLGYT TRBJ1-2 12 TRBV6-2/TRBV6-3
ASSMSAANYGYT TRBJ1-2 12 TRBV19
ASSPNRDATEAF TRBJ1-1 12 TRBV3-1/TRBV3-2
ASSPVDSPRDFGYT TRBJ1-2 14 TRBV18
AWSLFPGLAGEETQY TRBJ2-5 15 TRBV30
ASSTRTTPNSYNEQF TRBJ2-1 15 TRBV19
AISESSGTEGTEAF TRBJ1-1 14 TRBV10-3
ASGTQDSNQPQH TRBJ1-5 12 TRBV9
AWSSPGGNYGYT TRBJ1-2 12 TRBV30
ASSLGPAGANVLT TRBJ2-6 13 TRBV7-2
ASSETRNNEQF TRBJ2-1 11 TRBV2
ASSITGIQTEAF TRBJ1-1 12 TRBV19
SSRQGTLGSYEQY TRBJ2-7 13 TRBV29-1
ASSLTNTGELF TRBJ2-2 11 TRBV11-3
ASRWDREVGELF TRBJ2-2 12 TRBV27
AWSVFAGGGELF TRBJ2-2 12 TRBV30
ASSQFLAGVSDTQY TRBJ2-3 14 TRBV3-1/TRBV3-2
ASSPPSGRAPREQY TRBJ2-7 14 TRBV11-3
ASSLAGSPREQY TRBJ2-7 12 TRBV5-1
ASRRNRDHEQF TRBJ2-1 11 TRBV5-1
ASSLGTGSRVYEQY TRBJ2-7 14 TRBV7-9
ASGTLITEAF TRBJ1-1 10 TRBV12-5
ASSSIAKGWDEQF TRBJ2-1 13 TRBV7-9
ASSESGTGNTIY TRBJ1-3 12 TRBV6-1